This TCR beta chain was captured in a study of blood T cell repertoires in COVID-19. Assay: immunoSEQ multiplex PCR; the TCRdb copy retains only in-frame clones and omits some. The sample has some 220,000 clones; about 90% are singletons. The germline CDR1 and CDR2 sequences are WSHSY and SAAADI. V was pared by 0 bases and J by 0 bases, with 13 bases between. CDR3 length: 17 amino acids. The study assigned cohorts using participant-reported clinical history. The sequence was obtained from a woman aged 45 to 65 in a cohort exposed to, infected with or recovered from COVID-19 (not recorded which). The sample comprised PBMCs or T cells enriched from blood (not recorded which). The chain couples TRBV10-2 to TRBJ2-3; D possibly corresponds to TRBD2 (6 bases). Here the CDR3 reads CASSESANSGSTDTQYF. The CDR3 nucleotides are TGCGCCAGCAGTGAGTCGGCGAATAGCGGCAGCACAGATACGCAGTATTTT.